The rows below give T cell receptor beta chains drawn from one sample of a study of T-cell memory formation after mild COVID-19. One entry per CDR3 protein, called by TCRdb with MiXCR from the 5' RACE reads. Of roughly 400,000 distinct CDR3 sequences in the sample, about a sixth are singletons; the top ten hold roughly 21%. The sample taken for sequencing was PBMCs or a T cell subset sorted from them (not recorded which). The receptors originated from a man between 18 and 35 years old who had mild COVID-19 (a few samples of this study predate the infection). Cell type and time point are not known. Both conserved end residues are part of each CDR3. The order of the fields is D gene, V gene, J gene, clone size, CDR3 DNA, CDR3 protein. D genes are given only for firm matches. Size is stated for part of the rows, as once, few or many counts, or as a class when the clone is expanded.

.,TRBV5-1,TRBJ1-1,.,TGCGCCAGCAGCGAGCTTCTGGGGCCGAACACTGAAGCTTTCTTT,CASSELLGPNTEAFF
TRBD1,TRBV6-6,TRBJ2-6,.,TGTGCCAGCAGTGCCCGGGACAGGGGTTACTCTGGGGCCAACGTCCTGACTTTC,CASSARDRGYSGANVLTF
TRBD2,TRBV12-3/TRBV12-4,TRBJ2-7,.,TGTGCCAGCAGTTTCGGGAGGATCAACTCCTACGAGCAGTACTTC,CASSFGRINSYEQYF
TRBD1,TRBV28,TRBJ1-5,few,TGTGCCAGCAGTGTGACAGGGATGGGAGGTAGGAGCAATCAGCCCCAGCATTTT,CASSVTGMGGRSNQPQHF
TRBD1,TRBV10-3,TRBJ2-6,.,TGTGCCATCAGTGCACCGGCGACAGGGGGCAGTGGGGCCAACGTCCTGACTTTC,CAISAPATGGSGANVLTF
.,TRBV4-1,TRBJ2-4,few,TGCGCCAGCAGCTTGGGACGCTTGACGAGCATTCAGTACTTC,CASSLGRLTSIQYF
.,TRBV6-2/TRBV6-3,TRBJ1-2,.,TGTGCCAGCTCCCAGTCCGGGGAATACACTAACTATGGCTACACCTTC,CASSQSGEYTNYGYTF
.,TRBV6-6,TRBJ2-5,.,TGTGCCAGCAGTGACTCCGCAGGGCAAGAGACCCAGTACTTC,CASSDSAGQETQYF
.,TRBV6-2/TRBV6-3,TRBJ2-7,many,TGTGCCAGCAGTTACTCTCCCTACGAGCAGTACTTC,CASSYSPYEQYF
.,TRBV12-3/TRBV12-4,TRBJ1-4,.,TGTGCCAGCAGTTGGTCATGGGGCTCAGGTAGAGAAAAACTGTTTTTT,CASSWSWGSGREKLFF
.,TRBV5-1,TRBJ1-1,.,TGCGCCAGCATGGATAGGCCTATGAAAAACACTGAAGCTTTCTTT,CASMDRPMKNTEAFF
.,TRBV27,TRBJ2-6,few,TGTGCCAGCAGTCCATTGGCCGGGGCCAACGTCCTGACTTTC,CASSPLAGANVLTF
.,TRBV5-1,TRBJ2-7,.,TGCGCCAGCAGCAACCCAGGGAATGCGTACGAGCAGTACTTC,CASSNPGNAYEQYF
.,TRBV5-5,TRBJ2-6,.,TGTGCCAGCAGCTTGTTCGGGGCCAACGTCCTGACTTTC,CASSLFGANVLTF
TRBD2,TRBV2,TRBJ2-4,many,TGTGCCAGCAGTGATTTGGGACTAGCGGCTAGAGCCAAAAACATTCAGTACTTC,CASSDLGLAARAKNIQYF
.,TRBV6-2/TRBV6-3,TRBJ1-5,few,TGTGCCATCGGGACCGCGAATAGCAATCAGCCCCAGCATTTT,CAIGTANSNQPQHF
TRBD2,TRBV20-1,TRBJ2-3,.,TGCAGTGCTAGAGATCCGCGGGGGGACACAGATACGCAGTATTTT,CSARDPRGDTDTQYF
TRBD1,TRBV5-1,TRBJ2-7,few,TGCGCCAGCAGCCAGGGACAGGGGTACTACGAGCAGTACTTC,CASSQGQGYYEQYF
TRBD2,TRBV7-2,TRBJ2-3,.,TGTGCCAGCAGTTATGCAGCGGGGGGGTTAACAGATACGCAGTATTTT,CASSYAAGGLTDTQYF
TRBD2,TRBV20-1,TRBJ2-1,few,TGCAGTGCTGACCGGGGGGTTGAGCAGTTCTTC,CSADRGVEQFF
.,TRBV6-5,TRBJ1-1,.,TGTGCCAGCAGTTACGGGAGGGGGGTAATGCGCGCTTTCTTT,CASSYGRGVMRAFF
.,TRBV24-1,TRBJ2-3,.,TGTGCCACCAGTGATTTGCTGGGTCGTACGCAGTATTTT,CATSDLLGRTQYF
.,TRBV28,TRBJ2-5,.,TGTGCCACCGTCCCACGGGGCCGGGAGACCCAGTACTTC,CATVPRGRETQYF
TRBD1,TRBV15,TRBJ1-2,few,TGTGCCACCAGCAAGGACAGGGAGGGAGGCTATGGCTACACCTTC,CATSKDREGGYGYTF
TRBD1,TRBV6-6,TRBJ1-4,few,TGTGCCAGCAGTTACCAGGGGGCGCGCAATGGGGAAAAACTGTTTTTT,CASSYQGARNGEKLFF
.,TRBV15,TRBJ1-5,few,TGTGCCACCAGCAGAGAATCCAATCAGCCCCAGCATTTT,CATSRESNQPQHF
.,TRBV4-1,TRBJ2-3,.,TGCGCCAGCAGGGTCGTCGGGGGCCGCACAGATACGCAGTATTTT,CASRVVGGRTDTQYF
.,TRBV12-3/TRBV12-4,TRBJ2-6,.,TGTGCCAGCAGTTTTATGTCGGCTGGAGGGGCCAACGTCCTGACTTTC,CASSFMSAGGANVLTF
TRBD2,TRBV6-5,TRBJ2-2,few,TGTGCCAGCAGTTATAGCGGGGGACTGCGCACCGGGGAGCTGTTTTTT,CASSYSGGLRTGELFF
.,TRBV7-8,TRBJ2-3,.,TGTGCCAGCAGCTTAGTTGTCTGGGCGGGTACGCAGTATTTT,CASSLVVWAGTQYF
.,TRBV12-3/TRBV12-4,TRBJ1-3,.,TGTGCCAGCAGTTTTAGGGGGAAAGGCACCATATATTTT,CASSFRGKGTIYF
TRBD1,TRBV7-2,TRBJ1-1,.,TGTGCCAGCAGCCTACAGGGGGCTAGCACTGAAGCTTTCTTT,CASSLQGASTEAFF
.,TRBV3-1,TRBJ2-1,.,TGTGCCAGCAGCCGCAAGATATCTAGGGGGGGGCTTGAGCAGTTCTTC,CASSRKISRGGLEQFF
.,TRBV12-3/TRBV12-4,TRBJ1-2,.,TGTGCCAGCAGTTTGAAGTATGGCTACACCTTC,CASSLKYGYTF
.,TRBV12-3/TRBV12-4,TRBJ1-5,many,TGTGCCAGCAGTTTAAACAGTCAGTTGGGGCAGCCCCAGCATTTT,CASSLNSQLGQPQHF
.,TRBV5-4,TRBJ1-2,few,TGTGCCAGCAGCTCGAAAACAGGTCTGAGTGGCTACACCTTC,CASSSKTGLSGYTF